The TCR beta chain described here comes from a study of T-cell reconstitution after alpha-beta-depleted transplantation in children. In this sample, this clonotype turned up a few times. It was with unique molecular identifiers that the TCRbeta library was prepared. TCRdb re-derived calls from the PCR reads in MiXCR, one entry per CDR3 protein. The repertoire holds more than 85,000 distinct CDR3 sequences, approximately 10% seen once, with around 8.5% in the top ten. The germline V gene encodes CDR1 SGHTA and CDR2 FQGNSA. The CDR3 contains 17 residues. V shed 5 bases, J shed 6 bases, and the junction held 16 bases outside the gene matches.

The sequence derives from a human donor who donated a stem cell graft to a child with acute lymphoblastic leukemia. The chain joins TRBV7-2 to TRBJ2-7, with 10 bases lining up with TRBD2. The source was PBMCs from the stem cell graft donor, collected from the stem cell graft. As DNA, the CDR3 is TGTGCCAGCAGCCCAAGGCCTAGCGGGAGCGGGTCAGGCGAGCAGTACTTC. It encodes CASSPRPSGSGSGEQYF.